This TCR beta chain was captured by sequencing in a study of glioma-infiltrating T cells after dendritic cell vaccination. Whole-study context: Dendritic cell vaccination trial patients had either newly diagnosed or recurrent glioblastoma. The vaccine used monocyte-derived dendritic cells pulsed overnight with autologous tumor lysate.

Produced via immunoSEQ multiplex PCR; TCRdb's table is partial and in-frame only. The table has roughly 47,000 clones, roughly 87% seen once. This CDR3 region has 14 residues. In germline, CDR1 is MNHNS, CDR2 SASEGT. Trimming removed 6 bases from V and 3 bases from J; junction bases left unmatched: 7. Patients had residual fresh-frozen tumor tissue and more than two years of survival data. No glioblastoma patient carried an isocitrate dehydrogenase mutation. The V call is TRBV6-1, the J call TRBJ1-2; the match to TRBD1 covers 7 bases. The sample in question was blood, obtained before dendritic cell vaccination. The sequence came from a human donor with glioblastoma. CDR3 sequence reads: CASRQTGKYYGYTF. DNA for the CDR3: TGTGCCAGCAGGCAGACAGGGAAGTACTATGGCTACACCTTC.